Listed below are T cell receptor beta chains from one sample, sequenced in a study of blood T cell repertoires in COVID-19. The data were produced by immunoSEQ multiplex PCR, yet TCRdb's version contains in-frame clones alone and is incomplete. This sample has fewer than 200,000 clones, with roughly 90% found just once. The sequencing input was peripheral blood. The receptors derive from a man aged 60-69 years with acute or convalescent COVID-19. CDR3s include the opening cysteine and the closing phenylalanine or tryptophan. The D gene is left open where the match is weak. Clone size is not always given. Where it is, it says once, few, many or a class for expanded clones.

cdr3_aa cdr3_nt j_call v_call cdr3_length d_call clone_size
CASSLAGETANEKLFF TGCGCCAGCAGCTTGGCAGGGGAGACTGCCAATGAAAAACTGTTTTTT TRBJ1-4 TRBV5-1 16 . few
CATSDPGQGDEKLFF TGTGCCACCAGTGACCCGGGACAGGGTGATGAAAAACTGTTTTTT TRBJ1-4 TRBV24-1 15 TRBD1 .
CASSGWDSFSGNTIYF TGTGCCAGCAGTGGGTGGGACAGCTTCTCTGGAAACACCATATATTTT TRBJ1-3 TRBV2 16 TRBD1 .
CASSLTGGRYEQYF TGCGCCAGCAGCCTGACAGGGGGTAGGTACGAGCAGTACTTC TRBJ2-7 TRBV5-1 14 TRBD1 .
CACQQGEEYGYTF TGTGCCTGCCAACAGGGAGAAGAATATGGCTACACCTTC TRBJ1-2 TRBV30 13 . .
CASSFGQGSLHEQYF TGTGCCAGCAGCTTCGGACAAGGAAGTTTACACGAGCAGTACTTC TRBJ2-7 TRBV7-2 15 . .
CASSLEQGINEQFF TGTGCCAGCAGCTTAGAACAGGGTATTAATGAGCAGTTCTTC TRBJ2-1 TRBV7-9 14 . .
CASSPPGRTEAFF TGTGCCAGCAGCCCGCCAGGGCGCACTGAAGCTTTCTTT TRBJ1-1 TRBV5-6 13 . .
CASSFDVERSSGNTIYF TGTGCCAGCAGTTTCGACGTAGAGAGGAGCTCTGGAAACACCATATATTTT TRBJ1-3 TRBV27 17 . .
CALRGTNYGYTF TGTGCCCTTCGCGGGACTAACTATGGCTACACCTTC TRBJ1-2 TRBV30 12 . .
CASSLEGALDEQYF TGTGCCAGCAGCTTGGAGGGGGCCTTAGACGAGCAGTACTTC TRBJ2-7 TRBV5-8 14 TRBD1 .
CATSDGGTGPTQETQYF TGTGCCACCAGTGATGGCGGGACAGGGCCGACACAAGAGACCCAGTACTTC TRBJ2-5 TRBV24-1 17 TRBD1 .
CASSQARPGSFGRRDTQYF TGTGCCAGCAGCCAAGCCCGTCCGGGTAGCTTTGGGAGGAGGGATACGCAGTATTTT TRBJ2-3 TRBV3-1/TRBV3-2 19 . few
CASSQALFQPQHF TGCGCCAGCAGCCAAGCTTTATTTCAGCCCCAGCATTTT TRBJ1-5 TRBV4-1 13 . .
CASSFTGGMNTEAFF TGTGCCAGCAGCTTTACAGGGGGCATGAACACTGAAGCTTTCTTT TRBJ1-1 TRBV7-9 15 TRBD1 few
CASSGERGEQFF TGTGCCAGCAGTGGGGAAAGGGGTGAGCAGTTCTTC TRBJ2-1 TRBV2 12 . .
CASSPWTSGAQETQYF TGTGCCAGCAGTCCCTGGACTAGCGGGGCGCAAGAGACCCAGTACTTC TRBJ2-5 TRBV6-2/TRBV6-3 16 TRBD2 .
CASSFGVHNEQFF TGTGCCAGCAGCTTCGGGGTCCACAATGAGCAGTTCTTC TRBJ2-1 TRBV7-3 13 . few
CASSIPPKNEQFF TGTGCCAGTAGTATCCCACCTAAGAATGAGCAGTTCTTC TRBJ2-1 TRBV19 13 . .
CASSFRSMGRGNEKLFF TGTGCCAGCAGCTTCCGCTCCATGGGGCGCGGTAATGAAAAACTGTTTTTT TRBJ1-4 TRBV5-6 17 . .
CASSQVPLAGDRSYEQYF TGTGCCAGCAGCCAAGTTCCCCTAGCGGGAGACAGGTCCTACGAGCAGTACTTC TRBJ2-7 TRBV4-2 18 TRBD2 .
CASSNRAWNTEAFF TGTGCCAGCAGTAACAGGGCCTGGAACACTGAAGCTTTCTTT TRBJ1-1 TRBV6-4 14 . .
CASSLDSGGSYNSPLHF TGCGCCAGCAGCTTGGATTCAGGGGGCTCCTATAATTCACCCCTCCACTTT TRBJ1-6 TRBV5-1 17 TRBD1 .
CASSPRGLAGVETQYF TGTGCCAGCAGCCCTCGCGGACTAGCGGGGGTGGAGACCCAGTACTTC TRBJ2-5 TRBV14 16 TRBD2 .
CASRQTGGGGPQHF TGTGCCAGCAGACAGACAGGTGGGGGGGGGCCCCAGCATTTT TRBJ1-5 TRBV5-8 14 . .
CASGLGQENSPLHF TGTGCTAGTGGCCTAGGACAGGAGAATTCACCCCTCCACTTT TRBJ1-6 TRBV12-5 14 TRBD1 .
CASSLKGIASPPTQYF TGTGCCAGCAGTTTAAAAGGGATCGCTAGCCCCCCCACCCAGTACTTC TRBJ2-5 TRBV27 16 . .
CASNTAGGSYNEQFF TGTGCCAGCAATACGGCGGGGGGGTCCTACAATGAGCAGTTCTTC TRBJ2-1 TRBV5-4 15 TRBD2 .
CASSPAGGMGDEQFF TGTGCCAGCAGCCCAGCGGGCGGGATGGGGGATGAGCAGTTCTTC TRBJ2-1 TRBV11-2 15 . .
CASSQPGTGLEAFF TGTGCCAGCAGTCAACCCGGGACAGGGCTTGAGGCTTTCTTT TRBJ1-1 TRBV6-6 14 TRBD1 .
CASSFQGAGETQYF TGTGCCAGCAGCTTCCAGGGGGCGGGAGAGACCCAGTACTTC TRBJ2-5 TRBV11-2 14 TRBD1 .
CASSFFGGGEGTQYF TGTGCCAGCAGCTTTTTTGGCGGGGGGGAGGGCACCCAGTACTTC TRBJ2-5 TRBV7-2 15 TRBD2 .
CSVGGGTATNEKLFF TGCAGCGTGGGGGGGGGCACAGCAACTAATGAAAAACTGTTTTTT TRBJ1-4 TRBV29-1 15 . .
CASSLAQTSGYNEQFF TGTGCCAGCAGCTTAGCGCAGACTAGCGGATACAATGAGCAGTTCTTC TRBJ2-1 TRBV7-7 16 TRBD2 .
CASQTGGLTEAFF TGTGCCAGCCAGACAGGGGGCTTGACTGAAGCTTTCTTT TRBJ1-1 TRBV19 13 TRBD1 .
CASSLTGTGVETQYF TGCGCCAGCAGCCTTACCGGGACAGGGGTAGAGACCCAGTACTTC TRBJ2-5 TRBV5-1 15 TRBD1 .
CASSQTRPGELFF TGCGCCAGCAGCCAGACGCGGCCCGGGGAGCTGTTTTTT TRBJ2-2 TRBV5-1 13 . .
CASSGSTGDGANVLTF TGTGCCAGCAGCGGTAGCACAGGGGATGGGGCCAACGTCCTGACTTTC TRBJ2-6 TRBV2 16 TRBD1 .
CASSDGGRYSYEQYF TGTGCCAGCAGTGATGGGGGCAGGTACTCCTACGAGCAGTACTTC TRBJ2-7 TRBV2 15 . .
CATRGGGTSPGEQFF TGTGCCACCAGAGGAGGAGGGACTAGCCCCGGTGAGCAGTTCTTC TRBJ2-1 TRBV10-3 15 TRBD2 .
CSASTGGNQPQHF TGCAGCGCCTCGACAGGGGGTAATCAGCCCCAGCATTTT TRBJ1-5 TRBV29-1 13 TRBD1 .
CASSRRGQALEKLFF TGTGCCAGCAGCCGCCGGGGACAGGCGCTTGAAAAACTGTTTTTT TRBJ1-4 TRBV5-6 15 TRBD1 .
CATGTGGHQPQHF TGTGCCACCGGGACAGGGGGCCATCAGCCCCAGCATTTT TRBJ1-5 TRBV24-1 13 TRBD1 .
CASSLGQGNPGELFF TGCGCCAGCAGCTTGGGACAGGGTAATCCCGGGGAGCTGTTTTTT TRBJ2-2 TRBV5-1 15 TRBD1 .
CASSVRTVSEQFF TGTGCCAGTAGTGTCCGGACAGTCAGTGAGCAGTTCTTC TRBJ2-1 TRBV19 13 . .